This TCR beta chain was observed in a study of blood T cell repertoires in COVID-19. Trimming shortened V by 0 bases and J by 3 bases, and 11 bases separated the two germline ends. In germline, CDR1 is SGHRS, CDR2 YFSETQ. CDR3 length: 15 amino acids. In the original processing: By means of reference gene primer amplification, nucleated cell counts were estimated. This table comes from immunoSEQ multiplex PCR, and its TCRdb copy is limited to in-frame clones, with some not included. The DNA was the basis for D and trimming; V, J and clone size are from that table. The sample shows approximately 170,000 clones, roughly 88% of them seen only once. Seattle's cohort entered during active infection and was followed longitudinally.

The clonotype comes from a man older than 75 with COVID-19, enrolled during active disease. Sequencing was carried out using peripheral blood. This chain uses TRBV5-1 with TRBJ2-3, with D possibly being TRBD1 (6 bases). The CDR3 protein is CASSLGQGQTDTQYF. CDR3 in DNA: TGCGCCAGCAGCTTGGGTCAGGGGCAGACAGATACGCAGTATTTT.